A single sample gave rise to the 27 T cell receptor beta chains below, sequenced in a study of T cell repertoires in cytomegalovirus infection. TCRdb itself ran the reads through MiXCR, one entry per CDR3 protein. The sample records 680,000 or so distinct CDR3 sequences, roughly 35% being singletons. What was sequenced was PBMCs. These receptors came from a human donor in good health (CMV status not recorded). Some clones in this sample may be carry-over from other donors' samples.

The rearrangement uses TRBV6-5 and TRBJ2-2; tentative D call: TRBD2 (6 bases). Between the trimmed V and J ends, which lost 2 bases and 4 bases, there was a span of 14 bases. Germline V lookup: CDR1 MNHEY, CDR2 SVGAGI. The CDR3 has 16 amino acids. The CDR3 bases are TGTGCCAGCAGTTACACCCTTAGCGGTCTCACCGGGGAGCTGTTTTTT. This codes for CASSYTLSGLTGELFF.

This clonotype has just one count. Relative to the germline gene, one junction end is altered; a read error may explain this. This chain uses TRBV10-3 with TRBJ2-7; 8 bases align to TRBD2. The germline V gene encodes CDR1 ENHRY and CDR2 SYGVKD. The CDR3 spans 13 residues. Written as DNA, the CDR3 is TGTGCCATCAGGGCCCGGGAGGGCTACGAGCAGCACTTC. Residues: CAIRAREGYEQHF.

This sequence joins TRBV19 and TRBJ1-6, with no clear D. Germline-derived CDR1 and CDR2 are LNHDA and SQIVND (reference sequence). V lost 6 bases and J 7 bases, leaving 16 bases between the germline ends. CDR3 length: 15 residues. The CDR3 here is CASRSHQAPNSPLHF. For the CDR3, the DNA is TGTGCCAGTAGGAGCCACCAGGCCCCCAATTCACCCCTCCACTTT.

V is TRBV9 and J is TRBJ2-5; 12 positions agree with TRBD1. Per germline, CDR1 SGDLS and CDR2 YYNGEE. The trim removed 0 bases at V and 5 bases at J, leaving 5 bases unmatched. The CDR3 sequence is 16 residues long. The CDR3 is CASSVGDRGRQETQYF. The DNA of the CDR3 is TGTGCCAGCAGCGTAGGGGACAGGGGGCGCCAGGAGACCCAGTACTTC.

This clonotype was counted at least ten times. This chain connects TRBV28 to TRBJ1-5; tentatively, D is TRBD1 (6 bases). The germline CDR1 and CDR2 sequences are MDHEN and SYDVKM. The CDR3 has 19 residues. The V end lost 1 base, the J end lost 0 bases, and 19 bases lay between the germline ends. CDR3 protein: CASSLSPRTETYSNQPQHF. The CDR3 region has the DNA TGTGCCAGCAGTTTATCGCCTCGGACAGAAACTTATAGCAATCAGCCCCAGCATTTT.

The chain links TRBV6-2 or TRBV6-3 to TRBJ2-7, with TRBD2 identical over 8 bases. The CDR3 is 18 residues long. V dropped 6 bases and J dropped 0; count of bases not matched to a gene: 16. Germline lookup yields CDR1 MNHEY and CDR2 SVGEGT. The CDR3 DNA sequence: TGTGCCAGCAGCTACCCACGAGCGGGGGCGAAAAGCTCCTACGAGCAGTACTTC. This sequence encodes CASSYPRAGAKSSYEQYF.

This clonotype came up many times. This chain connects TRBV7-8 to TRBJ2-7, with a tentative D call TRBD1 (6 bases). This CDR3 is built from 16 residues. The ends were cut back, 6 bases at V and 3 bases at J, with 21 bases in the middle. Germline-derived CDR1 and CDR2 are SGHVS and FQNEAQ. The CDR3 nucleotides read TGTGCCAGCAGTCCATCGACCAGGGGCGATCACTACGAGCAGTACTTC. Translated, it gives CASSPSTRGDHYEQYF.

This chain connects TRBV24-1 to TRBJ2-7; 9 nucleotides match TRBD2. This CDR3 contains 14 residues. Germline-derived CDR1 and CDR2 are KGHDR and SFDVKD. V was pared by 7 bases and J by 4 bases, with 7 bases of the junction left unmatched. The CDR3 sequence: CATSDAGGGYEQYF. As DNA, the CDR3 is TGTGCCACCAGCGACGCGGGAGGGGGGTACGAGCAGTACTTC.

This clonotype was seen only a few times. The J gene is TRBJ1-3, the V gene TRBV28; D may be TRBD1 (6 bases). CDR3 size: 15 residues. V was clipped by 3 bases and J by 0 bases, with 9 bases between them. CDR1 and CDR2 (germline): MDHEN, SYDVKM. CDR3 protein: CASSFPTGSGNTIYF. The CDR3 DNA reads TGTGCCAGCAGTTTTCCGACAGGCTCTGGAAACACCATATATTTT.

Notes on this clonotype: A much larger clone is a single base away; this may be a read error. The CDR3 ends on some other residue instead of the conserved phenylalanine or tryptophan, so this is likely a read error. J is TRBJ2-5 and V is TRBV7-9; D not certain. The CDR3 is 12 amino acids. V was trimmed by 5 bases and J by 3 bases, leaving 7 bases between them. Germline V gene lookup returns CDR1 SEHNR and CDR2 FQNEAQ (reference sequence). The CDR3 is CASSHTEETQYC. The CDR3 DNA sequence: TGTGCCAGCAGCCACACCGAAGAGACCCAGTACTGC.

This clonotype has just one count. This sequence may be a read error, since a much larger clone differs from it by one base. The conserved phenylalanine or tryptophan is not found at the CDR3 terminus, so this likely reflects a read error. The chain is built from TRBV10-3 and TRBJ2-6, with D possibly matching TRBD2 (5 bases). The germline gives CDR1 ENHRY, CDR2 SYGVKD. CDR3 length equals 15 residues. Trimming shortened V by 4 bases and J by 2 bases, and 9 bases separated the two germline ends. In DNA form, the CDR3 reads TGTGCCATCAGTGGGGGAGCTGCTGGGGCCAACGTCCTGACTTTA. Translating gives CAISGGAAGANVLTL.

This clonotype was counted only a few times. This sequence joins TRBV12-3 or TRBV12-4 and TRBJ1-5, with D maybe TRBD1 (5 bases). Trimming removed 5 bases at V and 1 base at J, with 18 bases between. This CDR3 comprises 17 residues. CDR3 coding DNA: TGTGCCAGCAGTCCCCACCTGGGGGGTTCGAGCAATCAGCCCCAGCATTTT. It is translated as CASSPHLGGSSNQPQHF.

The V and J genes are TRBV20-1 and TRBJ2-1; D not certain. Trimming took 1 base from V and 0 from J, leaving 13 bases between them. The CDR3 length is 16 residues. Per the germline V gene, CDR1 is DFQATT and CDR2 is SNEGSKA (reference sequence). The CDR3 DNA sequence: TGCAGTGCTAGAGTTAAGGGAATCAGCTCCTACAATGAGCAGTTCTTC. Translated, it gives CSARVKGISSYNEQFF.

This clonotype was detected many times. The CDR3 reads CASSLTKATNEKLFF. DNA for the CDR3: TGTGCCAGCAGCTTAACCAAGGCGACTAATGAAAAACTGTTTTTT. V is TRBV7-6 and J is TRBJ1-4; no reliable D call. Germline V gene sequence: CDR1 SGHVS, CDR2 FNYEAQ. The CDR3 runs 15 residues. Trimming removed 2 bases at V and 2 bases at J, with 9 bases between. The full variable domain, rest sourced from reference TRBV7-6 and TRBJ1-4, is GAGVSQSPRYKVTKRGQDVALRCDPISGHVSLYWYRQALGQGPEFLTYFNYEAQQDKSGLPNDRFSAERPEGSISTLTIQRTEQRDSAMYRCASSLTKATNEKLFFGSGTQLSVL.

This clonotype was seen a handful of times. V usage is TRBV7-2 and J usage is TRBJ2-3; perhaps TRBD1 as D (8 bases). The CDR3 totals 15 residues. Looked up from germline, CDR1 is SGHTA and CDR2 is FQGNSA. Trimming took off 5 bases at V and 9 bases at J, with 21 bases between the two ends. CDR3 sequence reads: CASSQTGGGVRTQYF. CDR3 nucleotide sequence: TGTGCCAGCAGCCAAACAGGGGGGGGGGTACGGACGCAGTATTTT.

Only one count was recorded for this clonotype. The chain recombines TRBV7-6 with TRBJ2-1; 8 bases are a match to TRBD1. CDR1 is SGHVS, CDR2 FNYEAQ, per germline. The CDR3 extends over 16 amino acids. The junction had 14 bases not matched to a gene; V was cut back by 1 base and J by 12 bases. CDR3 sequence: CASSLDGRGLITGQFF. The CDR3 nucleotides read TGTGCCAGCAGCTTAGATGGCAGGGGGCTCATTACTGGGCAGTTCTTC. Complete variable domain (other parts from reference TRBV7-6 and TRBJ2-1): GAGVSQSPRYKVTKRGQDVALRCDPISGHVSLYWYRQALGQGPEFLTYFNYEAQQDKSGLPNDRFSAERPEGSISTLTIQRTEQRDSAMYRCASSLDGRGLITGQFFGPGTRLTVL.

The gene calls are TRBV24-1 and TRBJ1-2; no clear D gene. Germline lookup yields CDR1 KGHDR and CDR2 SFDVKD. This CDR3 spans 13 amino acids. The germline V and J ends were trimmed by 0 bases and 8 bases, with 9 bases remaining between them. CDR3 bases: TGTGCCACCAGTGATTTGCGGCTCGGCGGCTACACCTTC. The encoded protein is CATSDLRLGGYTF.

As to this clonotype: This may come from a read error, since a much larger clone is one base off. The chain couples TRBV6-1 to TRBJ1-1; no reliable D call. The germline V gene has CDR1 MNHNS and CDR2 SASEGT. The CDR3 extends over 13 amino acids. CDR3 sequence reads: CARSLFPGGEAFF. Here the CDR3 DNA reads TGTGCCCGCAGTTTGTTCCCCGGTGGGGAAGCTTTCTTT.

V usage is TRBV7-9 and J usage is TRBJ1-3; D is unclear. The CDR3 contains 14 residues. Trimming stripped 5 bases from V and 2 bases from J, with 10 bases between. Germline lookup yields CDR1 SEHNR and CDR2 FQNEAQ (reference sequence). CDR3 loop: CASSTRTAGNTIYF. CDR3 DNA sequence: TGTGCCAGCAGCACCCGGACCGCTGGAAACACCATATATTTT. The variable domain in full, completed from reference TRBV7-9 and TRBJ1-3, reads DTGVSQNPRHKITKRGQNVTFRCDPISEHNRLYWYRQTLGQGPEFLTYFQNEAQLEKSRLLSDRFSAERPKGSFSTLEIQRTEQGDSAMYLCASSTRTAGNTIYFGEGSWLTVV.

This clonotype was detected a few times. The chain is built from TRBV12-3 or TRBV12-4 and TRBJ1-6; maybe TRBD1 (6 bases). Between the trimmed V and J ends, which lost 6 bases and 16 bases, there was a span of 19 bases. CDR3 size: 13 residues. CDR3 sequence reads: CASRAGGSPELHF. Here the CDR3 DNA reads TGTGCCAGCAGAGCGGGGGGCAGCCCAGAACTCCACTTT.

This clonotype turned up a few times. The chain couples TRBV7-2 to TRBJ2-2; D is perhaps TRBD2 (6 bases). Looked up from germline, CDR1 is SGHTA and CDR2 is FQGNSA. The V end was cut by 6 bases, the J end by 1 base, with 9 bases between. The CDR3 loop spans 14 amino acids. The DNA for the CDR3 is TGTGCCAGCAGAGTGCGGGAGAACACCGGGGAGCTGTTTTTT. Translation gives CASRVRENTGELFF.

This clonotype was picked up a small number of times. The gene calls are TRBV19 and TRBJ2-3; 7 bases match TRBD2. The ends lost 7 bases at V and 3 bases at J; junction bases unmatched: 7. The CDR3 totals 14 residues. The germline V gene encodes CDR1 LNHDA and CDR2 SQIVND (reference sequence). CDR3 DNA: TGTGCCAGTAACCCGGGGGGTCCGACAGATACGCAGTATTTT. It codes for CASNPGGPTDTQYF.

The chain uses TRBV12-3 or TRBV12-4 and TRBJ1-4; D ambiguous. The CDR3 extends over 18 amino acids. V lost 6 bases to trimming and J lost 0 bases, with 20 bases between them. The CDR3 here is CASSYVGFAHTTNEKLFF. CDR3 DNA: TGTGCCAGCAGCTACGTGGGGTTCGCGCACACAACTAATGAAAAACTGTTTTTT.

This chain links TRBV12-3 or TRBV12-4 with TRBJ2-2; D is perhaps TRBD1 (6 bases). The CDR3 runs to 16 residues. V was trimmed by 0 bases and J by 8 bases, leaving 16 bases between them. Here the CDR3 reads CASSLAGAGASGELFF. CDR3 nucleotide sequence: TGTGCCAGCAGTTTAGCGGGGGCAGGTGCGAGTGGGGAGCTGTTTTTT.

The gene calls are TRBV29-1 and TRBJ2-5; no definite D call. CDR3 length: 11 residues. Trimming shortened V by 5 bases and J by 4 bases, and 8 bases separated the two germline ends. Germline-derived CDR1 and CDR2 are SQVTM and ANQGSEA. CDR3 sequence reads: CSVTGLETQYF. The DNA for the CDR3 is TGCAGCGTTACGGGCCTAGAGACCCAGTACTTC.

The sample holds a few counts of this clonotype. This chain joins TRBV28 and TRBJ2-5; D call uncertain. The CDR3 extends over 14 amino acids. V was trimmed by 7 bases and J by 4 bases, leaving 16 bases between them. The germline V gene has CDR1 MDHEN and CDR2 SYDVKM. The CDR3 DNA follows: TGTGCCAGCATCGGCGGAGTTAGCCGAGAGACCCAGTACTTC. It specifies CASIGGVSRETQYF.

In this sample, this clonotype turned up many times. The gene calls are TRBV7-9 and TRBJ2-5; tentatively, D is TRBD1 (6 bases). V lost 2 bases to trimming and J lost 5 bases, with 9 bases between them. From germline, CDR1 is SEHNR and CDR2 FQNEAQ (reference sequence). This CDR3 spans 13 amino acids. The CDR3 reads CASSLTGSETQYF. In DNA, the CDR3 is TGTGCCAGCAGCTTAACAGGGAGTGAGACCCAGTACTTC.